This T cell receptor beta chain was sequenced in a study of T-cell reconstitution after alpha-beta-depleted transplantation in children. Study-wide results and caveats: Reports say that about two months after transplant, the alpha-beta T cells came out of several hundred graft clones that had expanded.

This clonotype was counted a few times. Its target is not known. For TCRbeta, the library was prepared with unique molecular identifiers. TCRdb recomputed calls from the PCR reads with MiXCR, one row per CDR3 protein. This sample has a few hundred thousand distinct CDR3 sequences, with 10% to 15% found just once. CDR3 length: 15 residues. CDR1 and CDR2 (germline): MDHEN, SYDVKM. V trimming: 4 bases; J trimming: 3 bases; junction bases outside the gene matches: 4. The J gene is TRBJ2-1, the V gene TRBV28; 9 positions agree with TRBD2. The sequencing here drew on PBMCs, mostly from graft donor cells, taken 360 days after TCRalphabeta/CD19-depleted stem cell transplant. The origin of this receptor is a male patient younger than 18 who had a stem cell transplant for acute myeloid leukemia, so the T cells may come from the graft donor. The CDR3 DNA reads TGTGCCAGCAGTTCCGTAGCGGGAGACTACAATGAGCAGTTCTTC. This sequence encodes CASSSVAGDYNEQFF.